The 12 T cell receptor beta chains below come from one sample, sequenced in a study of blood T cell repertoires in COVID-19. Measured with immunoSEQ multiplex PCR; TCRdb has only the in-frame clones, and not every one. The data contain 130,000 or so clones, approximately 80% of them singletons. Input material: peripheral blood. The receptors were gathered from a woman aged 60 to 75 with acute or convalescent COVID-19.

This clone was seen a handful of times. The genes are TRBV2 and TRBJ1-1; no definite D call. CDR1 is SNHLY and CDR2 is FYNNEI in the germline V gene. This CDR3 has 12 amino acids. V was cut by 5 bases and J by 2 bases, with 6 bases left in between. The CDR3 sequence is CASSPFNTEAFF. The CDR3 DNA reads TGTGCCAGCAGTCCTTTTAACACTGAAGCTTTCTTT.

The chain combines TRBV18 with TRBJ1-1; 7 nucleotides match TRBD1. This CDR3 has 14 amino acids. V lost 8 bases and J lost 3; bases outside the gene matches: 9. Germline lookup yields CDR1 KGHSH and CDR2 LQKENI. This CDR3 is CASTRQGEDTEAFF. The CDR3 bases are TGTGCCAGCACTCGACAGGGCGAGGACACTGAAGCTTTCTTT.

The chain employs TRBV5-1 and TRBJ1-6; 10 positions agree with TRBD1. Germline V lookup: CDR1 SGHRS, CDR2 YFSETQ. Trimming removed 4 bases from V and 10 bases from J; junction bases left unmatched: 14. The CDR3 sequence is 17 residues long. This chain's CDR3 is CASSPHRQGAVVSPLHF. The CDR3 DNA reads TGCGCCAGCAGCCCTCATAGACAGGGGGCTGTTGTGTCACCCCTCCACTTT.

The V and J genes are TRBV30 and TRBJ1-1; 7 nucleotides line up with TRBD1. The CDR3 has 14 residues. Per germline, CDR1 GTSNPN and CDR2 SVGIG (reference sequence). V lost 4 bases, J lost 0 bases, and 5 bases stayed unmatched. CDR3 loop: CAWNGGQVNTEAFF. The CDR3 nucleotides read TGTGCCTGGAACGGCGGACAGGTGAACACTGAAGCTTTCTTT.

This rearrangement joins TRBV7-9 to TRBJ1-3; D is undetermined. Germline V gene lookup returns CDR1 SEHNR and CDR2 FQNEAQ (reference sequence). V was pared by 4 bases and J by 4 bases, with 8 bases between. This CDR3 comprises 13 residues. CDR3 sequence (DNA): TGTGCCAGCAGCTCACGGGGAGGAAACACCATATATTTT. This sequence encodes CASSSRGGNTIYF. The full variable domain, with the rest looked up from reference TRBV7-9 and TRBJ1-3, is DTGVSQNPRHKITKRGQNVTFRCDPISEHNRLYWYRQTLGQGPEFLTYFQNEAQLEKSRLLSDRFSAERPKGSFSTLEIQRTEQGDSAMYLCASSSRGGNTIYFGEGSWLTVV.

The chain uses TRBV11-2 and TRBJ1-3; the D is unclear. Between the trimmed V and J ends, which lost 6 bases and 2 bases, there was a span of 11 bases. Looked up from germline, CDR1 is SGHAT and CDR2 is FQNNGV. CDR3 length: 14 residues. The DNA of the CDR3 is TGTGCCAGCAGACGGACTGAGGCTGGAAACACCATATATTTT. It encodes CASRRTEAGNTIYF.

The rearrangement joins TRBV7-8 to TRBJ2-5; D might be TRBD1 (5 bases). The CDR3 totals 15 residues. With 5 bases removed from V and 5 bases from J, the gap between germline ends came to 18 bases. CDR1 is SGHVS and CDR2 is FQNEAQ in the germline V gene. This chain's CDR3 is CASSARVYRWETQYF. CDR3 sequence (DNA): TGTGCCAGCAGCGCCAGGGTCTACAGGTGGGAGACCCAGTACTTC.

The chain joins TRBV7-2 to TRBJ1-4; 7 bases agree with TRBD1. Trimming cost V 5 bases and J 7 bases; bases outside gene matches: 7. This CDR3 has 14 amino acids. Germline CDR1 and CDR2: SGHTA and FQGNSA. The CDR3 DNA follows: TGTGCCAGCAGCGTAGACAGGGATCGTGAAAAACTGTTTTTT. Translated, it gives CASSVDRDREKLFF.

The chain is built from TRBV30 and TRBJ2-3; D is possibly TRBD2 (5 bases). The V and J ends lost 4 bases and 1 base respectively, with 12 bases between them. This CDR3 region has 14 residues. Germline CDR1 GTSNPN, CDR2 SVGIG (reference sequence). CDR3 protein: CAWKRGLGTDTQYF. Written as DNA, the CDR3 is TGTGCCTGGAAACGGGGATTAGGCACAGATACGCAGTATTTT.

The count of this clone is one. The CDR3 region has the DNA TGTGCCAGCAGCCAAGATCCAGGGGACTATGGCTACACCTTC. It is translated as CASSQDPGDYGYTF. This chain links TRBV4-2 with TRBJ1-2, with D maybe TRBD1 (6 bases). The V end was cut by 0 bases, the J end by 3 bases, with 8 bases between. This CDR3 spans 14 amino acids. Germline loops: CDR1 LGHNA, CDR2 YNFKEQ.

CDR3 sequence: CASSKGTGAVGQPQHF. CDR3 bases: TGTGCCAGCAGCAAGGGGACAGGGGCGGTAGGTCAGCCCCAGCATTTT. The V call is TRBV21-1, the J call TRBJ1-5; TRBD1, the table's D call, lacks a check against the DNA. TRBV21-1 is listed as a pseudogene. This CDR3 region has 16 residues.

This clone was observed a few times. The rearrangement joins TRBV30 to TRBJ1-3, with D unresolved. Per germline, CDR1 GTSNPN and CDR2 SVGIG (reference sequence). This CDR3 is built from 14 residues. Between the trimmed V and J ends, which lost 1 base and 3 bases, there was a span of 10 bases. The DNA of the CDR3 is TGTGCCTGGAGTGGTGGACTCAATGGAAACACCATATATTTT. As protein: CAWSGGLNGNTIYF. Supplemented by reference TRBV30 and TRBJ1-3, the full variable domain reads SQTIHQWPATLVQPVGSPLSLECTVEGTSNPNLYWYRQAAGRGLQLLFYSVGIGQISSEVPQNLSASRPQDRQFILSSKKLLLSDSGFYLCAWSGGLNGNTIYFGEGSWLTVV.